Presented here are 9 T cell receptor beta chains from one specimen sequenced in a study of radiotherapy plus CTLA-4 blockade in lung cancer. Here immunoSEQ multiplex PCR was the method, and the copy in TCRdb shows in-frame clones only, minus some. This sample carries tens of thousands of clones, roughly 76% of them seen once, and the ten largest clones take approximately 10%. Sequencing used peripheral blood, obtained from a patient treated with radiotherapy plus ipilimumab. Receptors originate from a human donor with non-small cell lung cancer who had stable disease on radiotherapy plus ipilimumab.

This clone is termed medium-sized (0.01 to 0.1%). V and J are TRBV10-1 and TRBJ1-1; D might be TRBD1 (5 bases). The V end was cut by 2 bases, the J end by 1 base, with 5 bases between. This CDR3 contains 13 residues. The germline V gene has CDR1 WNHNN and CDR2 SYGVQD (reference sequence). CDR3 in amino acids: CASSEGANTEAFF. The CDR3 DNA reads TGCGCCAGCAGTGAGGGGGCGAACACTGAAGCTTTCTTT.

V and J are TRBV19 and TRBJ1-2, with 7 positions matching TRBD1. The CDR3 covers 14 residues. V trimming: 1 base; J trimming: 6 bases; junction bases outside the gene matches: 5. Germline V gene data show CDR1 as LNHDA and CDR2 as SQIVND (reference sequence). The CDR3 loop reads CASSIGLQGHGYTF. In nucleotides, the CDR3 is TGTGCCAGTAGTATAGGACTACAGGGGCATGGCTACACCTTC.

This rearrangement joins TRBV2 to TRBJ1-4; D call uncertain. V lost 5 bases and J lost 0, with 10 bases in between. Germline loops: CDR1 SNHLY, CDR2 FYNNEI. There are 15 residues in the CDR3. CDR3 region: CASSPPVATNEKLFF. The DNA for the CDR3 is TGTGCCAGCAGTCCTCCGGTGGCAACTAATGAAAAACTGTTTTTT.

The chain links TRBV30 to TRBJ1-2, with 9 bases matching TRBD1. Germline trimming cut 2 bases from V and 2 bases from J; bases unmatched to any gene: 3. The V gene's germline CDR1 is GTSNPN and CDR2 SVGIG (reference sequence). The CDR3 sequence is 14 residues long. This CDR3 is CAWSLGQGNYGYTF. DNA for the CDR3: TGTGCCTGGAGTTTGGGACAGGGAAACTATGGCTACACCTTC.

The J gene is TRBJ2-7, the V gene TRBV10-2; unclear D gene. Germline CDR1 and CDR2: WSHSY and SAAADI. V lost 3 bases and J lost 2, with 14 bases in between. This CDR3 contains 15 residues. As DNA, the CDR3 is TGCGCCAGCAGTGACAATCTAGGGCCAGCCTACGAGCAGTACGTC. This codes for CASSDNLGPAYEQYV.

In this sample, this clone turned up once. The chain has TRBV30 and TRBJ1-1, with 8 bases fitting TRBD1. V shed 0 bases, J shed 4 bases, and the junction held 13 bases outside the gene matches. The germline V gene has CDR1 GTSNPN and CDR2 SVGIG (reference sequence). The length of the CDR3 is 17 residues. CDR3 region: CAWSVDRMQGAGTEAFF. The DNA for the CDR3 is TGTGCCTGGAGTGTAGACCGAATGCAGGGGGCGGGCACTGAAGCTTTCTTT. Complete variable domain (other parts from reference TRBV30 and TRBJ1-1): SQTIHQWPATLVQPVGSPLSLECTVEGTSNPNLYWYRQAAGRGLQLLFYSVGIGQISSEVPQNLSASRPQDRQFILSSKKLLLSDSGFYLCAWSVDRMQGAGTEAFFGQGTRLTVV.

The chain has TRBV7-2 and TRBJ1-2; 7 nucleotides line up with TRBD1. The CDR3 runs 18 residues. CDR1 is SGHTA, CDR2 FQGNSA, per germline. V was pared by 3 bases and J by 4 bases, with 17 bases of the junction left unmatched. CDR3: CASSFIPPGQPSSYGYTF. The DNA for the CDR3 is TGTGCCAGCAGCTTCATACCTCCGGGACAGCCCTCTTCCTATGGCTACACCTTC.

The chain employs TRBV5-8 and TRBJ1-4; D not resolved. CDR1 and CDR2 (germline): SGHTS, YDEGEE. V was clipped by 0 bases and J by 3 bases, with 6 bases between them. This CDR3 spans 14 amino acids. The CDR3 DNA sequence: TGTGCCAGCAGCTTGGACAGACCTAATGAAAAACTGTTTTTT. This gives the protein CASSLDRPNEKLFF.

This chain connects TRBV7-2 to TRBJ2-1; TRBD2 aligns across 11 bases. The CDR3 has 18 amino acids. Germline CDR1 and CDR2: SGHTA and FQGNSA. The V segment lost 4 bases and the J segment 1 base; nucleotides outside the gene matches: 9. The CDR3 loop is CASSSPTSGGYSYNEQFF. In DNA, the CDR3 is TGTGCCAGCAGCTCGCCTACTAGCGGGGGTTATTCCTACAATGAGCAGTTCTTC.